This T cell receptor beta chain stems from a study of response to subunit inactivated influenza vaccine. Overall study findings and caveats: There was a suggestion from the authors that each seasonal influenza vaccination recruits few new T cells.

TCRdb recomputed calls from the RT-PCR reads with MiXCR, one row per CDR3 protein. The table includes approximately 480,000 distinct CDR3 sequences, 9.5% to 12% detected once. V was cut by 2 bases and J by 4 bases, with 9 bases left in between. The CDR3 totals 14 residues. This clonotype was recorded at least ten times. Its cognate antigen is unknown. The specimen was PBMCs from blood, collected 45 days after vaccination. The chain combines TRBV12-3 or TRBV12-4 with TRBJ2-1; D gene unclear. This clonotype was sampled from a man aged 45 to 65 who received an inactivated influenza vaccine. CDR3 amino acids: CASSLRQSYNEQFF. The CDR3 nucleotides read TGTGCCAGCAGTTTACGTCAGAGTTACAATGAGCAGTTCTTC.